Each of the 14 T cell receptor beta chains below was sequenced from the same sample in a study of control samples from healthy donors and cancer patients. Method: immunoSEQ multiplex PCR; TCRdb's copy keeps in-frame clones and lacks some. The table lists 25,000 to 30,000 clones, almost 85% of them singletons, with about 6.7% in the top ten. The sequencing sample was made of PBMCs. The source of these receptors is a woman aged 55-69 years with head and neck cancer.

The rearrangement joins TRBV12-5 to TRBJ2-7; weak D call: TRBD1 (6 bases). Germline V gene data show CDR1 as LGHNT and CDR2 as FRNRAP. This CDR3 is 14 amino acids long. V lost 7 bases and J lost 3, with 16 bases in between. As DNA, the CDR3 is TGTGCTAGTGCTCCGACAGGAGCTAGCTACGAGCAGTACTTC. Protein product: CASAPTGASYEQYF.

This clone has only one observation. V and J are TRBV4-1 and TRBJ2-7, with D hard to call. The CDR3 contains 13 residues. V lost 2 bases and J lost 6, with 11 bases in between. From germline, CDR1 is MGHRA and CDR2 YSYEKL. The CDR3 sequence is CASSQHQNTEQYF. CDR3 nucleotides: TGCGCCAGCAGCCAACATCAGAATACCGAGCAGTACTTC.

The chain carries TRBV19 and TRBJ2-3; TRBD1 agrees at 7 bases. This CDR3 is 17 amino acids long. V shed 2 bases and J 3 bases; nucleotides not matched to a gene: 11. CDR1 is LNHDA and CDR2 is SQIVND in the germline V gene (reference sequence). The CDR3 DNA reads as TGTGCCAGTAGTATAATGTACCTTAAACAGGGGACAGATACGCAGTATTTT. Its protein product is CASSIMYLKQGTDTQYF.

V is TRBV19 and J is TRBJ2-1; D is unresolved. V lost 4 bases to trimming and J lost 5 bases, with 9 bases between them. The CDR3 has 13 amino acids. CDR1 is LNHDA, CDR2 SQIVND, per germline (reference sequence). Here the CDR3 reads CASSRNRDNEQFF. CDR3 DNA: TGTGCCAGTAGTAGAAACAGAGACAATGAGCAGTTCTTC.

The chain links TRBV4-1 to TRBJ1-1; 11 nucleotides align to TRBD1. Germline V CDR1 and CDR2: MGHRA, YSYEKL. The V gene end was trimmed by 3 bases and the J gene end by 3 bases; junction bases not matched to a gene: 6. This CDR3 has 16 residues. CDR3 in DNA: TGCGCCAGCAGCCAGGGACAGGGGGTATTTTACACTGAAGCTTTCTTT. Its protein product is CASSQGQGVFYTEAFF.

This clone was recorded a few times. The V call is TRBV10-1, the J call TRBJ2-5; no clear D gene. Germline V CDR1 and CDR2: WNHNN, SYGVQD (reference sequence). CDR3 length equals 13 residues. Trimming pared 0 bases from V and 5 bases from J, leaving 7 bases between. CDR3 region: CASSESGGETQYF. The CDR3 nucleotides read TGCGCCAGCAGTGAGTCGGGTGGGGAGACCCAGTACTTC.

The rearrangement joins TRBV30 to TRBJ1-6; D ambiguous. Germline CDR1 is GTSNPN and CDR2 is SVGIG (reference sequence). The V end was cut by 1 base, the J end by 0 bases, with 7 bases between. The length of the CDR3 is 15 residues. The CDR3 coding sequence is TGTGCCTGGAGTGCCGCTAGCTCCTATAATTCACCCCTCCACTTT. Translation: CAWSAASSYNSPLHF.

This clone was picked up one time. This chain connects TRBV29-1 to TRBJ1-2, with TRBD1 as a possible D gene (5 bases). V lost 1 base and J lost 1, with 7 bases in between. The CDR3 is 13 residues long. Per germline, CDR1 SQVTM and CDR2 ANQGSEA. The CDR3 region is CSVEGDLNYGYTF. In DNA, the CDR3 is TGCAGCGTTGAAGGGGACCTTAACTATGGCTACACCTTC.

This rearrangement joins TRBV7-2 to TRBJ1-5; possible D gene TRBD1, 6 bases. V lost 4 bases to trimming and J lost 6 bases, with 13 bases between them. This CDR3 comprises 14 residues. CDR1 and CDR2 from the germline V gene are SGHTA and FQGNSA. The CDR3 region is CASSSMGGSQPQHF. DNA of the CDR3: TGTGCCAGCAGCTCCATGGGGGGCTCTCAGCCCCAGCATTTT.

The V and J genes are TRBV7-2 and TRBJ2-5; D remains unclear. Germline CDR1 is SGHTA and CDR2 is FQGNSA. CDR3 size: 14 residues. Trimming left V 0 bases short and J 2 bases short, with 7 bases between. The CDR3 DNA is TGTGCCAGCAGCTTAGCCAACGGACAAGAGACCCAGTACTTC. This codes for CASSLANGQETQYF.

The chain has TRBV6-5 and TRBJ2-3, with 8 bases that match TRBD2. The J segment lost 1 base and the V segment lost 10 bases, leaving 10 bases of the junction unmatched. CDR1 and CDR2 from the germline V gene are MNHEY and SVGAGI. The CDR3 contains 15 residues. CDR3: CATKTPAGGTDTQYF. CDR3 bases: TGTGCCACAAAAACCCCAGCGGGGGGCACAGATACGCAGTATTTT.

CDR3 nucleotides: TGTGCCAGCAGCTCGGGGGGTTACGGTGGCTACACCTTC. Protein: CASSSGGYGGYTF. This rearrangement joins TRBV6-4 to TRBJ1-2; D might be TRBD1 (5 bases). Germline values: CDR1 MRHNA, CDR2 SNTAGT. The CDR3 sequence is 13 residues long. V lost 6 bases to trimming and J lost 7 bases, with 15 bases between them.

The chain couples TRBV12-3 or TRBV12-4 to TRBJ2-3; D ambiguous. Trimming left V 6 bases short and J 4 bases short, with 8 bases between. This CDR3 is built from 12 residues. The CDR3 spells CASSLPPDTQYF. CDR3 in DNA: TGTGCCAGCAGCCTGCCCCCAGATACGCAGTATTTT.

The chain employs TRBV6-4 and TRBJ2-2; 7 bases map to TRBD1. With 5 bases clipped from V and 6 bases from J, the junction kept 6 bases outside the gene matches. The CDR3 covers 14 residues. In germline, CDR1 is MRHNA, CDR2 SNTAGT. The CDR3 loop reads CASSRDSASGELFF. The DNA of the CDR3 is TGTGCCAGCAGTCGGGACAGTGCCTCCGGGGAGCTGTTTTTT.